Sequencing of this T cell receptor beta chain was carried out in a study of Ad26.COV2.S vaccination and SARS-CoV-2 variants. Whole-study results and caveats: Breadth and depth estimates from TCRs may understate total T cell responses. Vaccine recipients posted higher spike-specific TCR breadth than their placebo counterparts.

The treatment: around 19 received Ad26.COV2.S at low or high dose, single or two shots; about 5 received placebo; per-sample allocation not given. Material that was analyzed had been drawn on day 63 after the first vaccine or placebo injection. Of note for this clone: The antigen remains unidentified.

The assay was immunoSEQ multiplex PCR, and TCRdb's table has in-frame clones only and misses some. The sample holds hundreds of thousands of clones; nearly 90% are singletons and the top ten take over 2%. The germline V gene has CDR1 LGHNA and CDR2 YSLEER. Losses at the gene ends were 0 bases for V and 6 bases for J; bases not matched to a gene: 8. This CDR3 has 16 amino acids. The sequenced sample was peripheral blood, obtained in a trial of Ad26.COV2.S vaccine versus placebo. This chain joins TRBV4-3 and TRBJ1-5, with TRBD1 matching 7 bases. This clonotype was sampled from a person aged 18-60 years who received the Ad26.COV2.S COVID-19 vaccine or a placebo. The CDR3 reads CASSQDSTGFSQPQHF. Here the CDR3 DNA reads TGCGCCAGCAGCCAAGATTCGACAGGGTTTAGTCAGCCCCAGCATTTT.